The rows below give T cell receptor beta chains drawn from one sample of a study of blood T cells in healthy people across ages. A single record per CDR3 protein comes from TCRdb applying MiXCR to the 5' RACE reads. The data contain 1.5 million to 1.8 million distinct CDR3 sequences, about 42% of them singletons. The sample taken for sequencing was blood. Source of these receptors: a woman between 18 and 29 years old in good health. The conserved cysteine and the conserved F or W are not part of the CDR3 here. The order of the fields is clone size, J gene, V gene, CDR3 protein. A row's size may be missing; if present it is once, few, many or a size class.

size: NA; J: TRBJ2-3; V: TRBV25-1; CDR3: ASKTSGRTDTQC
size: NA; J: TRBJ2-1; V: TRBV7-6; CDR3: ASSPRQGRSYNEQF
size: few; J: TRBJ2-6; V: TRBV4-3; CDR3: ASSPWRTGANVLT
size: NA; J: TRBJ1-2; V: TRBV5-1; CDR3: ASSLDAGIYYGYT
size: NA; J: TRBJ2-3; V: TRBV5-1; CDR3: ASSTGQGYGDTQY
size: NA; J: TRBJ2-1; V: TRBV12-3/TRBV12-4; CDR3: ASSRSGYDEQF
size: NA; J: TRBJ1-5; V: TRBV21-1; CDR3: ASNLMTLVESNQPQH
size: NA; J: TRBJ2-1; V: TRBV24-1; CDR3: ATSDYRGGTYNEQF
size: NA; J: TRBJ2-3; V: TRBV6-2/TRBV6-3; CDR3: ASSPPPDDTQY
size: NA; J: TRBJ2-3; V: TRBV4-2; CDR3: ARSQGLAASTDTQY
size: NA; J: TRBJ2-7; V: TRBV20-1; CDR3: SASDRGHYEQY
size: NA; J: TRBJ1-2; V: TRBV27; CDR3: ASSSLQERSGYT
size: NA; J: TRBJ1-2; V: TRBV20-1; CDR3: SATNRQVYGYT
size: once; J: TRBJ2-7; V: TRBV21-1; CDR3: ASSETAGQEPSYEQY
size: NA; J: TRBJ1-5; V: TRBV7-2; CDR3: ASSLGINDHQPQH
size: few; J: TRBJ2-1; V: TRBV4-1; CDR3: ASSQDRQQF
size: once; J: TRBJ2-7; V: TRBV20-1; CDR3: SASPTVYEQY
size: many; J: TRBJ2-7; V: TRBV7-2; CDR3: ASSLVARGYEQY
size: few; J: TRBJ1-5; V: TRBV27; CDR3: ASSDHLHPQH
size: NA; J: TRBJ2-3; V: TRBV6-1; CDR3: ASSPKGTSSIHTDTQY
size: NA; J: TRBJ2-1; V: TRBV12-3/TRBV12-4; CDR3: ASSSGTSDDRRSYNEQF
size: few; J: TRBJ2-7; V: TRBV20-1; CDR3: SAHWLGGYEQY